This T cell receptor (beta chain) was sequenced for a study of Ad26.COV2.S vaccination and SARS-CoV-2 variants. Whole-study context: Donor was one of the participants in the Ad26.COV2.S arm of the COV1001 trial. Once, or twice with 56 days between doses, Ad26.COV2.S was given intramuscularly.

The V end was cut by 4 bases, the J end by 5 bases, with 13 bases between. The CDR3 covers 13 residues. Germline CDR1 and CDR2: SGDLS and YYNGEE. TCRdb keeps only in-frame clones here, not all; method: immunoSEQ multiplex PCR. The sample consists of about 390,000 clones, roughly nine tenths of them appearing once. Stated treatment: some 20 received Ad26.COV2.S at low or high dose, single or two shots; 5 received placebo; per-sample allocation not given. The samples were gathered on day 63 after the first injection of vaccine or placebo. Material: peripheral blood, obtained in a trial of Ad26.COV2.S vaccine versus placebo. The chain recombines TRBV9 with TRBJ2-7, with D perhaps TRBD2 (6 bases). The source is a person between 18 and 65 years old who received the Ad26.COV2.S COVID-19 vaccine or a placebo. CDR3 DNA sequence: TGTGCCAGCAGCCGCCGGACGGGGGACGAGCAGTACTTC. Its protein is CASSRRTGDEQYF.